These 8 T cell receptor beta chains came from one sample sequenced in a study of blood T cell repertoires in COVID-19. Here immunoSEQ multiplex PCR was the method, and the copy in TCRdb shows in-frame clones only, minus some. The data show around 40,000 clones, about 85% seen once. The sequenced sample consisted of peripheral blood. Receptors originate from a human donor in a cohort sampled during active COVID-19.

The DNA for the CDR3 is TGTGCCAGCAGCTCCGTAGCGGGCCTCTCTAGCACAGATACGCAGTATTTT. It yields the protein CASSSVAGLSSTDTQYF. The chain uses TRBV7-2 and TRBJ2-3, with 7 bases matching TRBD2. The CDR3 covers 17 residues. J lost 0 bases, V lost 4 bases, and 10 bases had no gene match. The V gene's germline CDR1 is SGHTA and CDR2 FQGNSA.

V is TRBV6-4 and J is TRBJ1-5; no clear D. The CDR3 contains 13 residues. V was pared by 8 bases and J by 7 bases, with 15 bases between. CDR1 is MRHNA, CDR2 SNTAGT, per germline. The CDR3 here is CASAPESHQPQHF. In nucleotides, the CDR3 is TGTGCCAGCGCCCCGGAGTCCCACCAGCCCCAGCATTTT.

The chain joins TRBV4-1 to TRBJ1-2, with TRBD1 as a possible D gene (5 bases). CDR3 length equals 16 residues. V shed 4 bases and J shed 2 bases, with 17 bases lying between them. CDR1 is MGHRA, CDR2 YSYEKL, per germline. In nucleotides, the CDR3 is TGCGCCAGCAGCCTTACTGACAGCTTGAACAACTATGGCTACACCTTC. Translating it yields CASSLTDSLNNYGYTF.

The table lists this clone with a count of one. The V call is TRBV10-1, the J call TRBJ2-1, with a possible D match to TRBD1 (6 bases). This CDR3 contains 14 residues. Germline CDR1 and CDR2: WNHNN and SYGVQD (reference sequence). Trimming cost V 5 bases and J 2 bases, with 10 bases left between them. The CDR3: CASSRQGTYNEQFF. Here the CDR3 DNA reads TGCGCCAGCAGTCGGCAGGGGACCTACAATGAGCAGTTCTTC.

The chain joins TRBV6-5 to TRBJ1-2; D might be TRBD1 (6 bases). Germline values: CDR1 MNHEY, CDR2 SVGAGI. The CDR3 consists of 14 residues. V lost 6 bases and J 4 bases, leaving 15 bases between the germline ends. The CDR3 coding sequence is TGTGCCAGCAGCCTGGGTGGGGGCAGCTATGGCTACACCTTC. It yields the protein CASSLGGGSYGYTF.

V gene TRBV14 combines with J gene TRBJ1-6; 10 positions match TRBD1. With 1 base clipped from V and 4 bases from J, the junction kept 4 bases outside the gene matches. This CDR3 has 17 residues. CDR1 and CDR2 from the germline V gene are SGHDN and FVKESK. CDR3 residues: CASSQGRTGGYNSPLHF. As DNA, the CDR3 is TGTGCCAGCAGCCAAGGAAGGACAGGGGGTTATAATTCACCCCTCCACTTT. The full variable domain, rest sourced from reference TRBV14 and TRBJ1-6, is EAGVTQFPSHSVIEKGQTVTLRCDPISGHDNLYWYRRVMGKEIKFLLHFVKESKQDESGMPNNRFLAERTGGTYSTLKVQPAELEDSGVYFCASSQGRTGGYNSPLHFGNGTRLTVT.

Written as DNA, the CDR3 is TGCGCCAGCAGCTTACAAGCGGGGGCCTCCTACGAGCAGTACTTC. Protein: CASSLQAGASYEQYF. V is TRBV5-1 and J is TRBJ2-7; 8 positions agree with TRBD2. The length of the CDR3 is 15 residues. V trimming: 2 bases; J trimming: 0 bases; junction bases outside the gene matches: 4. Germline CDR1 is SGHRS and CDR2 is YFSETQ.

This clone was detected only once. This rearrangement joins TRBV29-1 to TRBJ1-5; TRBD1 matches 7 bases. The CDR3 totals 15 residues. J lost 1 base, V lost 5 bases, and 8 bases had no gene match. Per the germline V gene, CDR1 is SQVTM and CDR2 is ANQGSEA. The CDR3 nucleotides read TGCAGCGTTTCCCAGGGGGTCGGGAGCAATCAGCCCCAGCATTTT. Amino acids: CSVSQGVGSNQPQHF.